The rows below give T cell receptor beta chains drawn from one sample of a study of blood T cell repertoires in COVID-19. Sequenced by immunoSEQ multiplex PCR; TCRdb stores in-frame clones only, minus some. The data contain approximately 500,000 clones, roughly 88% of them singletons. The specimen sequenced was PBMCs or T cells enriched from blood (not recorded which). The receptors originated from a woman between 35 and 50 years old who had recovered from COVID-19. Each CDR3 is given with its conserved first and last residue. The D gene is left open where the match is weak. Only part of the rows carry a size: once, few, many, or a class if the clone is expanded.

NA | 17 | TRBJ2-7 | TRBV9 | TRBD1 | CASSVRGDRGSSYEQYF | TGTGCCAGCAGTGTAAGAGGGGACAGGGGGAGCTCCTACGAGCAGTACTTC
NA | 16 | TRBJ2-2 | TRBV28 | TRBD2 | CASSSTGTSWFGELFF | TGTGCCAGCAGTTCGACCGGGACTAGCTGGTTCGGGGAGCTGTTTTTT
NA | 16 | TRBJ2-4 | TRBV13 | NA | CASSLAPSSAKNIQYF | TGTGCCAGCAGCTTAGCTCCGAGCTCAGCCAAAAACATTCAGTACTTC
NA | 17 | TRBJ2-2 | TRBV4-3 | NA | CASSQGSFGGSSGELFF | TGCGCCAGCAGCCAAGGATCGTTCGGCGGGTCGTCCGGGGAGCTGTTTTTT
NA | 14 | TRBJ2-7 | TRBV19 | NA | CASSTTGLGYEQYF | TGTGCCAGTAGTACGACAGGTTTAGGGTACGAGCAGTACTTC
NA | 13 | TRBJ2-1 | TRBV11-3 | NA | CASSLNQGNEQFF | TGTGCCAGCAGCTTAAACCAGGGGAATGAGCAGTTCTTC
NA | 16 | TRBJ2-1 | TRBV10-3 | TRBD2 | CAIRSAGLASHGEQFF | TGTGCCATCAGATCAGCTGGACTAGCTTCCCATGGGGAGCAGTTCTTC
NA | 17 | TRBJ1-2 | TRBV4-1 | NA | CASSQDPVQALLYGYTF | TGCGCCAGCAGCCAAGACCCAGTACAGGCTCTCCTCTATGGCTACACCTTC
once | 17 | TRBJ2-1 | TRBV19 | TRBD2 | CASSTTSGTLTYNEQFF | TGTGCCAGTAGCACCACTAGCGGGACCTTAACCTACAATGAGCAGTTCTTC
NA | 16 | TRBJ1-6 | TRBV14 | NA | CASTPRRTAYNSPLHF | TGTGCCAGCACCCCAAGAAGGACAGCCTATAATTCACCCCTCCACTTT
NA | 15 | TRBJ2-1 | TRBV2 | TRBD2 | CASSNLAGPFWEQFF | TGTGCCAGCAGTAATCTAGCGGGACCTTTTTGGGAGCAGTTCTTC
NA | 15 | TRBJ2-3 | TRBV19 | TRBD2 | CASSISTSGGDTQYF | TGTGCCAGTAGTATCAGCACTAGCGGGGGAGATACGCAGTATTTT
NA | 13 | TRBJ1-2 | TRBV7-9 | NA | CASSPGNNYGYTF | TGTGCCAGCAGCCCAGGGAATAACTATGGCTACACCTTC
few | 19 | TRBJ1-1 | TRBV10-2 | NA | CASSESIALGQPVNTEAFF | TGCGCCAGCAGTGAGTCGATTGCTCTTGGGCAGCCGGTGAACACTGAAGCTTTCTTT
few | 16 | TRBJ1-5 | TRBV19 | TRBD1 | CASSSNRGVSNQPQHF | TGTGCCAGTAGTAGCAACAGGGGGGTTAGCAATCAGCCCCAGCATTTT
NA | 16 | TRBJ2-1 | TRBV15 | TRBD1 | CATSGRTGKTYNEQFF | TGTGCCACCAGCGGTAGGACAGGAAAGACCTACAATGAGCAGTTCTTC
NA | 16 | TRBJ1-1 | TRBV6-1 | NA | CASSEALPTLNTEAFF | TGTGCCAGCAGTGAAGCGCTTCCCACTCTGAACACTGAAGCTTTCTTT
once | 13 | TRBJ2-7 | TRBV12-3/TRBV12-4 | NA | CASSLYFGYEQYF | TGTGCCAGCAGTTTGTATTTCGGCTACGAGCAGTACTTC
NA | 14 | TRBJ2-4 | TRBV25-1 | NA | CASSEVTGPNIQYF | TGTGCCAGCAGTGAGGTTACAGGGCCAAACATTCAGTACTTC
NA | 12 | TRBJ2-7 | TRBV6-2/TRBV6-3 | NA | CASSTSGIEQYF | TGTGCCAGCAGCACCTCAGGGATCGAGCAGTACTTC
NA | 13 | TRBJ2-3 | TRBV30 | NA | CAWSVSSANTQYF | TGTGCCTGGAGTGTATCCAGCGCAAATACGCAGTATTTT
NA | 16 | TRBJ2-7 | TRBV11-2 | TRBD2 | CASSLLAGAWGYEQYF | TGTGCCAGCAGCTTGCTAGCGGGAGCTTGGGGGTACGAGCAGTACTTC
NA | 18 | TRBJ2-1 | TRBV24-1 | TRBD1 | CATSDPGQAVSANNEQFF | TGTGCCACCAGTGACCCTGGACAGGCTGTTTCTGCGAACAATGAGCAGTTCTTC
NA | 15 | TRBJ1-2 | TRBV7-2 | TRBD1 | CASSLFPGQGNGYTF | TGTGCCAGCAGCTTATTCCCGGGACAGGGAAATGGCTACACCTTC
NA | 14 | TRBJ2-7 | TRBV7-2 | TRBD2 | CASSPSGGPYEQYF | TGTGCCAGCAGCCCCAGCGGGGGCCCCTACGAGCAGTACTTC
NA | 15 | TRBJ2-5 | TRBV5-1 | NA | CASSLASSGQETQYF | TGCGCCAGCAGCCTGGCAAGTAGCGGCCAAGAGACCCAGTACTTC
NA | 15 | TRBJ2-7 | TRBV7-2 | TRBD2 | CASSFAPGGPYEQYF | TGTGCCAGCAGCTTTGCCCCGGGGGGACCTTACGAGCAGTACTTC
NA | 14 | TRBJ1-1 | TRBV27 | NA | CASSPTTGGRGAFF | TGTGCCAGCAGTCCGACGACAGGCGGTAGGGGAGCTTTCTTT
NA | 14 | TRBJ2-7 | TRBV9 | TRBD2 | CASSPGGVSYEQYF | TGTGCCAGCAGCCCCGGGGGGGTTTCCTACGAGCAGTACTTC
NA | 16 | TRBJ2-5 | TRBV6-5 | NA | CASSFTGTTFQETQYF | TGTGCCAGCAGTTTCACCGGGACAACGTTTCAAGAGACCCAGTACTTC
NA | 10 | TRBJ2-1 | TRBV12-3/TRBV12-4 | NA | CASSRNEQFF | TGTGCCAGCAGTCGCAATGAGCAGTTCTTC
NA | 16 | TRBJ2-7 | TRBV10-1 | TRBD2 | CASSESSSGDSYEQYF | TGCGCCAGCAGTGAGAGCTCTAGCGGGGACTCCTACGAGCAGTACTTC
once | 16 | TRBJ2-4 | TRBV7-9 | TRBD1 | CASSSRRGLAKNIQYF | TGTGCCAGCAGCTCCCGTAGGGGGCTAGCCAAAAACATTCAGTACTTC
NA | 16 | TRBJ1-5 | TRBV24-1 | TRBD1 | CATSDSRQGSNQPQHF | TGTGCCACCAGTGATTCCCGACAGGGTTCCAATCAGCCCCAGCATTTT
once | 16 | TRBJ1-2 | TRBV7-9 | TRBD1 | CASSSRDRGVNYGYTF | TGTGCCAGCAGCTCCCGGGACAGGGGAGTTAACTATGGCTACACCTTC
NA | 15 | TRBJ2-2 | TRBV7-2 | NA | CASSWLGGSTGELFF | TGTGCCAGCAGCTGGCTGGGTGGGAGCACCGGGGAGCTGTTTTTT
NA | 13 | TRBJ1-1 | TRBV18 | NA | CASSLTVEAEAFF | TGTGCCAGCTCACTGACAGTTGAGGCTGAAGCTTTCTTT
NA | 16 | TRBJ2-7 | TRBV28 | TRBD2 | CASSKRLAGGLNEQYF | TGTGCCAGCAGCAAAAGGCTGGCGGGGGGTCTCAACGAGCAGTACTTC
NA | 13 | TRBJ2-7 | TRBV6-5 | NA | CASSHKNRDEQYF | TGTGCCAGCAGTCACAAAAACAGGGACGAGCAGTACTTC
once | 12 | TRBJ1-2 | TRBV28 | NA | CASSALDTGYTF | TGTGCCAGCAGTGCCCTGGACACTGGCTACACCTTC
NA | 16 | TRBJ1-2 | TRBV27 | NA | CASSFLRTEFLNGYTF | TGTGCCAGCAGTTTCCTTCGGACAGAGTTCCTCAATGGCTACACCTTC
NA | 14 | TRBJ1-3 | TRBV10-3 | NA | CAISDTESGNTIYF | TGTGCCATCAGTGATACCGAGTCTGGAAACACCATATATTTT
NA | 17 | TRBJ2-7 | TRBV11-2 | TRBD2 | CASSSKLAGGPTPEQYF | TGTGCCAGCAGCTCCAAACTAGCGGGAGGCCCCACTCCCGAGCAGTACTTC
NA | 18 | TRBJ2-2 | TRBV3-1/TRBV3-2 | NA | CASSQGVLGRENTGELFF | TGTGCCAGCAGCCAAGGTGTCCTTGGACGGGAGAACACCGGGGAGCTGTTTTTT
NA | 18 | TRBJ1-4 | TRBV25-1 | TRBD1 | CASIRIKGQEGPCEKLFF | TGTGCCAGCATCAGAATCAAGGGACAGGAGGGCCCCTGTGAAAAACTGTTTTTT
NA | 14 | TRBJ2-7 | TRBV21-1 | NA | CASSKSGGPYEQYF | TGTGCCAGCAGCAAATCGGGAGGGCCTTACGAGCAGTACTTC
NA | 13 | TRBJ2-1 | TRBV13 | TRBD2 | CASSLGREGARFF | TGTGCCAGCAGCTTAGGGCGGGAGGGAGCGCGGTTCTTC
NA | 16 | TRBJ2-3 | TRBV7-2 | TRBD2 | CASSKELAGMRNTQYF | TGTGCCAGCAGCAAGGAACTAGCGGGAATGAGAAATACGCAGTATTTT